A selection of T cell receptor beta chains follows, all from one sample in a study of cytomegalovirus exposure and HLA in healthy donors. Produced via immunoSEQ multiplex PCR; TCRdb's table is partial and in-frame only. This table holds some 40,000 clones, under 70% found once. Input material: PBMCs. All receptors derive from a man between 60 and 75 years old in good health and CMV-seropositive. Both conserved end residues are part of each CDR3. The D gene is left open where the match is weak. Size tells how often a clone was seen (once, few, many) or the class of an expanded clone, and some rows leave it out.

d_gene | abundance | j_gene | v_gene | CDR3nt | CDR3aa
TRBD1 | NA | TRBJ1-6 | TRBV4-3 | TGCGCCAGCAGCCGAAAAACCGGGACAGGGAATTCACCCCTCCACTTT | CASSRKTGTGNSPLHF
NA | NA | TRBJ2-6 | TRBV6-1 | TGTGCCAGCAGTGCTACAGGGACTGGGGCCAACGTCCTGACTTTC | CASSATGTGANVLTF
NA | NA | TRBJ2-1 | TRBV19 | TGTGCCAGTAGTATAAGGAGCGGGCTCAATTCCTTCTACAATGAGCAGTTCTTC | CASSIRSGLNSFYNEQFF
NA | NA | TRBJ1-1 | TRBV11-1 | TGTGCCAGCAGCTTAGAACAGGACACTGAAGCTTTCTTT | CASSLEQDTEAFF
NA | NA | TRBJ1-5 | TRBV5-5 | TGTGCCAGCAGCTTACTCGGCAATCAGCCCCAGCATTTT | CASSLLGNQPQHF
NA | NA | TRBJ2-5 | TRBV25-1 | TGTGCCAGCAGTGCCACAGGGTCTCGAGAGACCCAGTACTTC | CASSATGSRETQYF
TRBD1 | once | TRBJ2-7 | TRBV5-4 | TGTGCCAGCAGCTTTGGACAGGGCTTCGAGCAGTACTTC | CASSFGQGFEQYF
NA | few | TRBJ1-1 | TRBV11-2 | TGTGCCAGCAGCTTACGGGGGGCCCAATCGTACACTGAAGCTTTCTTT | CASSLRGAQSYTEAFF
TRBD2 | few | TRBJ2-7 | TRBV29-1 | TGCAGCGTTGAAGGGGAGGGTACCTACGAGCAGTACTTC | CSVEGEGTYEQYF
NA | NA | TRBJ2-5 | TRBV4-1 | TGCGCCAGCAGCCAAGATCCTTCTAGTGTTAAGACCCAGTACTTC | CASSQDPSSVKTQYF
NA | NA | TRBJ1-1 | TRBV5-1 | TGCGCCAGCAGCTTAGGACAAATGAACACTGAAGCTTTCTTT | CASSLGQMNTEAFF
TRBD2 | NA | TRBJ2-3 | TRBV11-2 | TGTGCCAGCAGCTTGCTAGCGGGAGCTTGGACTGGGGACACAGATACGCAGTATTTT | CASSLLAGAWTGDTDTQYF
TRBD2 | NA | TRBJ2-1 | TRBV9 | TGTGCCAGCAGAGGGACTAGCGGAAACAATGAGCAGTTCTTC | CASRGTSGNNEQFF
TRBD1 | NA | TRBJ2-7 | TRBV4-2 | TGTGCCAGCAGCCAGACGACAGGGGGATTCTACGAGCAGTACTTC | CASSQTTGGFYEQYF
NA | NA | TRBJ1-1 | TRBV4-1 | TGCGCCAGCAGCCAAGGGTTGAGGGACACTGAAGCTTTCTTT | CASSQGLRDTEAFF
NA | NA | TRBJ2-7 | TRBV4-1 | TGCGCCAGCAGCCAAGCGGAGAGCTCCTACGAGCAGTACTTC | CASSQAESSYEQYF
NA | few | TRBJ1-4 | TRBV6-5 | TGTGCCAGCAGTTATATCCACGGACTGGATGAAAAACTGTTTTTT | CASSYIHGLDEKLFF
TRBD2 | once | TRBJ2-7 | TRBV4-1 | TGCGCCAGCAGCCACATAGCGGGGTACGAGCAGTACTTC | CASSHIAGYEQYF
TRBD2 | NA | TRBJ2-1 | TRBV2 | TGTGCCAGCAGTGGCAACCCTAGCGGGAGGTTCGACAATGAGCAGTTCTTC | CASSGNPSGRFDNEQFF
TRBD2 | NA | TRBJ2-5 | TRBV7-8 | TGTGCCAGCAGCTCGGGACTAGCGGGAGAGACCCAGTACTTC | CASSSGLAGETQYF
NA | NA | TRBJ1-3 | TRBV7-6 | TGTGCCAGCAGCTTCACTACAGGGTTAGGTCAGGACACCATATATTTT | CASSFTTGLGQDTIYF
NA | NA | TRBJ2-3 | TRBV28 | TGTGCCAGCAACCGAGATGAAGATACGCAGTATTTT | CASNRDEDTQYF
TRBD2 | few | TRBJ2-3 | TRBV7-9 | TGTGCCAGCCAGCCCGGCGGGACTAGCGGATCCTATACGCAGTATTTT | CASQPGGTSGSYTQYF
TRBD1 | NA | TRBJ2-7 | TRBV2 | TGTGCCAGCACTAGAGACAGGGCAGTCTACGAGCAGTACTTC | CASTRDRAVYEQYF
TRBD2 | NA | TRBJ2-1 | TRBV6-5 | TGTGCCACCTCACAGTGGACTAGCGACTTCAATGAGCAGTTCTTC | CATSQWTSDFNEQFF
TRBD2 | NA | TRBJ2-1 | TRBV25-1 | TGTGCCACCTCTTTGAGCGGGAACAATGAGCAGTTCTTC | CATSLSGNNEQFF
TRBD1 | NA | TRBJ2-7 | TRBV4-3 | TGCGCCAGCAGCCAAGATGTGGGACAGGCGGACTACGAGCAGTACTTC | CASSQDVGQADYEQYF
NA | NA | TRBJ2-7 | TRBV19 | TGTGCCAGTAGCTCGCGTCCAGGGGCCCTCGGCTCCTACGAGCAGTACTTC | CASSSRPGALGSYEQYF
NA | few | TRBJ2-7 | TRBV29-1 | TGCAGCGTTAGGACTGGATCCCTCCGCGGCGAGCAGTACTTC | CSVRTGSLRGEQYF
NA | NA | TRBJ1-2 | TRBV19 | TGTGCCAGTAGTATCTCCAGAAACTATGGCTACACCTTC | CASSISRNYGYTF
NA | NA | TRBJ2-2 | TRBV27 | TGTGCCAGCAGTTCAACGAACACCGGGGAGCTGTTTTTT | CASSSTNTGELFF
TRBD2 | NA | TRBJ2-2 | TRBV6-5 | TGTGCCAGCAGAACTGGGGGGGACACCGGGGAGCTGTTTTTT | CASRTGGDTGELFF
NA | NA | TRBJ2-7 | TRBV4-3 | TGCGCCAGCAGCCAAGATATCGGCAGGGAAGTCCCCTACGAGCAGTACTTC | CASSQDIGREVPYEQYF
NA | NA | TRBJ2-7 | TRBV4-2 | TGTGCCAGCAGCCAAGTGTTCGACAGGGGGGTCAGCAGCGGGAGAAACGAGCAGTACTTC | CASSQVFDRGVSSGRNEQYF
NA | NA | TRBJ1-5 | TRBV9 | TGTGCCAGCAGCGTAGATTGGCAGGGTCAGCCCCAGCATTTT | CASSVDWQGQPQHF
NA | NA | TRBJ2-3 | TRBV7-9 | TGTGCCAGCAGCCTCCCCACTAGGGATACGCAGTATTTT | CASSLPTRDTQYF
TRBD1 | few | TRBJ2-7 | TRBV5-4 | TGTGCCAGCAGCTTGAACAGGGGTCTATACGAGCAGTACTTC | CASSLNRGLYEQYF
NA | NA | TRBJ2-5 | TRBV5-6 | TGTGCCAGCAGCCCCCCTTCCCAAGAGACCCAGTACTTC | CASSPPSQETQYF
TRBD1 | NA | TRBJ2-7 | TRBV18 | TGTGCCAGCTCAGGGCGGGACAGGGTCTACGAGCAGTACTTC | CASSGRDRVYEQYF
TRBD1 | NA | TRBJ2-5 | TRBV2 | TGTGCCAGTGCATCCTTTGGGACAGGGTCTGGGGAGCAGTACTTC | CASASFGTGSGEQYF
NA | NA | TRBJ1-2 | TRBV19 | TGTGCCAGTAGTATTGGCCGGGGTACGTCTAACTATGGCTACACCTTC | CASSIGRGTSNYGYTF